Following are 32 T cell receptor beta chains from one sample sequenced in a study of PD-1 blockade in mismatch repair-deficient tumors (dated by TCRdb to 2017 to 2019). This specimen's time point label, interpreted: roughly 9-day in vitro stimulation with candidate neoantigen peptide 3. These receptors' targets are unknown. The library was generated by the immunoSEQ multiplex PCR assay. The table comes from immuneACCESS by way of TCRdb, which keeps in-frame sequences with V and J called. Part of the clones is missing from these tables; in studies checked, under half for an unresolved V gene and the rest for unknown reasons. The sample table shows 10,000 or so clones, and around 90% are seen once. Jointly, the top ten make up 9% to 10% of the sample. The source material was cells cultured in vitro, sampled from a patient treated with pembrolizumab. Receptor source: an adult with mismatch repair-deficient cancer.

This clone was detected a few times. This chain joins TRBV5-1 and TRBJ2-7; TRBD2 matches 10 bases. Looked up from germline, CDR1 is SGHRS and CDR2 is YFSETQ. Trimming took 3 bases from V and 6 from J; bases not matched to a gene: 12. The CDR3 extends over 16 amino acids. The chain's CDR3 is CASSSYPRTSGPEQYF. DNA for the CDR3: TGCGCCAGCAGCTCTTACCCACGGACTAGCGGTCCCGAGCAGTACTTC.

The chain couples TRBV5-4 to TRBJ2-1; TRBD2 might be the D (6 bases). There are 14 residues in the CDR3. The V and J ends lost 3 bases and 8 bases respectively, with 15 bases between them. Germline V CDR1 and CDR2: SGHNT, YYREEE (reference sequence). The CDR3 DNA follows: TGTGCCAGCAGCTACCAACTAGCTTCCGATGAGCAGTTCTTC. This codes for CASSYQLASDEQFF. The full variable domain, completed using reference TRBV5-4 and TRBJ2-1, is ETGVTQSPTHLIKTRGQQVTLRCSSQSGHNTVSWYQQALGQGPQFIFQYYREEENGRGNFPPRFSGLQFPNYSSELNVNALELDDSALYLCASSYQLASDEQFFGPGTRLTVL.

The V and J genes are TRBV2 and TRBJ1-2; a weak D match, TRBD1 (6 bases). Per the germline V gene, CDR1 is SNHLY and CDR2 is FYNNEI. V was cut by 5 bases and J by 7 bases, with 17 bases left in between. CDR3 size: 14 residues. CDR3 bases: TGTGCCAGCAGTCGGGCCAGGGGACAATTTGGCTACACCTTC. It encodes CASSRARGQFGYTF.

V and J are TRBV4-2 and TRBJ2-7; the match to TRBD2 covers 9 bases. This CDR3 comprises 17 residues. Germline values: CDR1 LGHNA, CDR2 YNFKEQ. The V gene end was trimmed by 0 bases and the J gene end by 0 bases; junction bases not matched to a gene: 6. DNA of the CDR3: TGTGCCAGCAGCCAAGATGCGGGACTAGCAGCCTCCTACGAGCAGTACTTC. Its translation: CASSQDAGLAASYEQYF.

In nucleotides, the CDR3 is TGTGCCAGCAGTTTGCCCCGAGGGTTCTATGGCTACACCTTC. It codes for CASSLPRGFYGYTF. The V and J genes are TRBV28 and TRBJ1-2; D gene uncertain. V was shortened by 3 bases and J by 4 bases, with 12 bases between the two germline ends. Germline CDR1 reads MDHEN; CDR2 reads SYDVKM. CDR3 length: 14 residues.

The chain employs TRBV25-1 and TRBJ2-2, with 10 bases that match TRBD2. Trimming cost V 2 bases and J 3 bases; bases outside gene matches: 6. The CDR3 sequence is 17 residues long. Germline V CDR1 and CDR2: MGHDK, SYGVNS. The CDR3 is CASSELAGESDTGELFF. The CDR3 DNA is TGTGCCAGCAGTGAACTAGCGGGAGAATCGGACACCGGGGAGCTGTTTTTT.

The chain has TRBV19 and TRBJ2-1; D is unresolved. This CDR3 is built from 12 residues. Germline lookup yields CDR1 LNHDA and CDR2 SQIVND (reference sequence). V dropped 6 bases and J dropped 8 bases, with 11 bases sitting between them. The CDR3 region is CASSPSLHEQFF. DNA of the CDR3: TGTGCCAGTAGCCCCTCGCTGCATGAGCAGTTCTTC. The full variable domain, with the rest looked up from reference TRBV19 and TRBJ2-1, is DGGITQSPKYLFRKEGQNVTLSCEQNLNHDAMYWYRQDPGQGLRLIYYSQIVNDFQKGDIAEGYSVSREKKESFPLTVTSAQKNPTAFYLCASSPSLHEQFFGPGTRLTVL.

V and J are TRBV25-1 and TRBJ2-5, with TRBD2 matching over 10 bases. Trimming removed 3 bases from V and 0 bases from J; junction bases left unmatched: 7. Germline CDR1 MGHDK, CDR2 SYGVNS. The CDR3 spans 17 residues. The CDR3 DNA follows: TGTGCCAGCAGTGATTCCGGACTAGCGGACTACCAAGAGACCCAGTACTTC. Translated, it gives CASSDSGLADYQETQYF. Full variable domain (outside the CDR3, taken from reference TRBV25-1 and TRBJ2-5): EADIYQTPRYLVIGTGKKITLECSQTMGHDKMYWYQQDPGMELHLIHYSYGVNSTEKGDLSSESTVSRIRTEHFPLTLESARPSHTSQYLCASSDSGLADYQETQYFGPGTRLLVL.

The CDR3 DNA is TGTGCCAGCAGCACGACGGGACTAGTAGGGGATACGCAGTATTTT. Residues: CASSTTGLVGDTQYF. J is TRBJ2-3 and V is TRBV9, with 8 bases lining up with TRBD2. The junction had 10 bases not matched to a gene; V was cut back by 4 bases and J by 6 bases. Germline CDR1 reads SGDLS; CDR2 reads YYNGEE. This CDR3 contains 15 residues.

This clone was detected once. The chain joins TRBV11-3 to TRBJ1-2; TRBD1 agrees at 7 bases. Germline V gene sequence: CDR1 SGHNT, CDR2 YENEEA. V shed 3 bases and J 5 bases; nucleotides not matched to a gene: 6. The CDR3 sequence is 14 residues long. CDR3 amino acids: CASSFPQGSYGYTF. CDR3 sequence (DNA): TGTGCCAGCAGCTTCCCACAGGGGTCTTATGGCTACACCTTC.

The chain carries TRBV30 and TRBJ2-3; D is possibly TRBD2 (5 bases). Germline lookup yields CDR1 GTSNPN and CDR2 SVGIG (reference sequence). CDR3 size: 13 residues. The V gene lost 0 bases and the J gene lost 3 bases, with 7 bases spanning the gap. In DNA form, the CDR3 reads TGTGCCTGGAGTGTAGCGGCTACAGATACGCAGTATTTT. Protein: CAWSVAATDTQYF.

The rearrangement links TRBV2 to TRBJ2-7; D is possibly TRBD1 (6 bases). Trimming left V 2 bases short and J 0 bases short, with 8 bases between. Germline CDR1 reads SNHLY; CDR2 reads FYNNEI. The CDR3 covers 14 residues. The CDR3 region has the DNA TGTGCCAGCAGTGAACAGGGGAGCTCCTACGAGCAGTACTTC. This codes for CASSEQGSSYEQYF.

The chain is built from TRBV6-1 and TRBJ1-6; 8 nucleotides line up with TRBD1. Germline CDR1 reads MNHNS; CDR2 reads SASEGT. After removal of 0 bases from V and 6 bases from J, the junction contained 7 bases not matched to a gene. This CDR3 is 17 amino acids long. The CDR3 DNA sequence: TGTGCCAGCAGTGAAGCCTTCGGACAGGGCCCTAATTCACCCCTCCACTTT. It translates to CASSEAFGQGPNSPLHF.

This chain joins TRBV19 and TRBJ1-4; D unresolved. Germline CDR1 is LNHDA and CDR2 is SQIVND (reference sequence). The CDR3 length is 14 residues. Trimming pared 2 bases from V and 5 bases from J, leaving 9 bases between. The chain's CDR3 is CASSISSSNEKLFF. The CDR3 nucleotides read TGTGCCAGTAGTATATCAAGCTCGAATGAAAAACTGTTTTTT. Based on the CDR3 plus reference TRBV19 and TRBJ1-4, the full variable domain is DGGITQSPKYLFRKEGQNVTLSCEQNLNHDAMYWYRQDPGQGLRLIYYSQIVNDFQKGDIAEGYSVSREKKESFPLTVTSAQKNPTAFYLCASSISSSNEKLFFGSGTQLSVL.

CDR3 nucleotides: TGTGCCAGCAGTGATGGGGGGTCAGCCTACGAGCAGTACTTC. It yields the protein CASSDGGSAYEQYF. The chain links TRBV2 to TRBJ2-7; possibly TRBD2 for D (6 bases). Germline V gives CDR1 SNHLY, CDR2 FYNNEI. The CDR3 has 14 residues. V was clipped by 3 bases and J by 2 bases, with 11 bases between them.

J is TRBJ1-4 and V is TRBV5-8; a possible D gene is TRBD1 (5 bases). Germline CDR1 and CDR2: SGHTS and YDEGEE. V was shortened by 5 bases and J by 0 bases, with 11 bases between the two germline ends. CDR3 length equals 15 residues. CDR3 protein: CASRAGVATNEKLFF. The CDR3 DNA follows: TGTGCCAGCAGGGCGGGGGTAGCAACTAATGAAAAACTGTTTTTT.

This chain joins TRBV5-1 and TRBJ2-1; 14 bases match TRBD2. The CDR3 is 15 residues long. CDR1 and CDR2 (germline): SGHRS, YFSETQ. V dropped 6 bases and J dropped 6; count of bases not matched to a gene: 5. CDR3 protein: CASKPGLAGGNEQFF. CDR3 in DNA: TGCGCCAGCAAACCCGGACTAGCGGGAGGCAATGAGCAGTTCTTC. The full variable domain, rest sourced from reference TRBV5-1 and TRBJ2-1, is KAGVTQTPRYLIKTRGQQVTLSCSPISGHRSVSWYQQTPGQGLQFLFEYFSETQRNKGNFPGRFSGRQFSNSRSEMNVSTLELGDSALYLCASKPGLAGGNEQFFGPGTRLTVL.

This clone was seen once. This rearrangement joins TRBV7-9 to TRBJ1-5, with D possibly matching TRBD1 (5 bases). The germline V gene has CDR1 SEHNR and CDR2 FQNEAQ (reference sequence). This CDR3 region has 14 residues. With 1 base removed from V and 8 bases from J, the gap between germline ends came to 12 bases. CDR3 sequence: CASSLGQGREPQHF. CDR3 bases: TGTGCCAGCAGCTTAGGCCAGGGTCGGGAGCCCCAGCATTTT.

The chain joins TRBV10-3 to TRBJ1-2, with 8 bases matching TRBD1. Per germline, CDR1 ENHRY and CDR2 SYGVKD. V lost 3 bases to trimming and J lost 2 bases; unmatched junction nucleotides: 8. This CDR3 comprises 16 residues. The CDR3 DNA reads as TGTGCCATCAGTGACCCAAGGGACAGGAAAAACTATGGCTACACCTTC. Encoded protein: CAISDPRDRKNYGYTF.

This clone appeared a single time. The gene calls are TRBV6-5 and TRBJ2-7, with TRBD1 identical over 9 bases. The CDR3 consists of 13 residues. The trim removed 6 bases at V and 7 bases at J, leaving 7 bases unmatched. Germline loops: CDR1 MNHEY, CDR2 SVGAGI. CDR3 in amino acids: CASRRTGDNEQYF. In DNA, the CDR3 is TGTGCCAGCAGGAGGACAGGGGACAATGAGCAGTACTTC.

V usage is TRBV9 and J usage is TRBJ1-2; D might be TRBD1 (5 bases). The germline CDR1 and CDR2 sequences are SGDLS and YYNGEE. The V and J ends lost 0 bases and 1 base respectively, with 16 bases between them. This CDR3 is built from 17 residues. Here the CDR3 reads CASSVVREIQLNYGYTF. CDR3 coding DNA: TGTGCCAGCAGCGTAGTCAGGGAGATACAACTTAACTATGGCTACACCTTC.

CDR3: CASSGQGALSYEQYF. The CDR3 bases are TGTGCCAGCAGTGGCCAGGGGGCGCTCTCCTACGAGCAGTACTTC. The chain carries TRBV25-1 and TRBJ2-7; 8 positions agree with TRBD1. The CDR3 is made up of 15 amino acids. Germline trimming cut 4 bases from V and 0 bases from J; bases unmatched to any gene: 5. Germline V gene data show CDR1 as MGHDK and CDR2 as SYGVNS.

The chain combines TRBV11-1 with TRBJ1-2, with D perhaps TRBD1 (6 bases). The length of the CDR3 is 15 residues. Deletions cut 4 bases from V and 8 bases from J, with 20 bases between. Germline V lookup: CDR1 SGHAT, CDR2 FQDESV (reference sequence). CDR3 nucleotides: TGTGCCAGCAGCTCTTCCTACAGGGCGAGAGGCGGCTACACCTTC. Amino acid sequence: CASSSSYRARGGYTF.

The chain recombines TRBV19 with TRBJ2-3; TRBD1 aligns across 8 bases. Germline-derived CDR1 and CDR2 are LNHDA and SQIVND (reference sequence). The CDR3 consists of 16 residues. The junction had 15 bases not matched to a gene; V was cut back by 7 bases and J by 6 bases. This CDR3 reads CASTYGQGGAGDTQYF. The CDR3 coding sequence is TGTGCCAGTACCTACGGACAGGGCGGCGCCGGGGATACGCAGTATTTT.

This clone occurred once. This chain connects TRBV11-1 to TRBJ1-1, with D unresolved. CDR1 and CDR2 (germline): SGHAT, FQDESV (reference sequence). This CDR3 spans 16 amino acids. The V and J ends lost 4 bases and 4 bases respectively, with 19 bases between them. CDR3 DNA sequence: TGTGCCAGCAGCTCCTCTGAGGCCCTTGGGATCACTGAAGCTTTCTTT. Amino acids: CASSSSEALGITEAFF.

The chain recombines TRBV11-3 with TRBJ2-1; 9 nucleotides align to TRBD2. V was pared by 7 bases and J by 9 bases, with 13 bases of the junction left unmatched. Per the germline V gene, CDR1 is SGHNT and CDR2 is YENEEA. The length of the CDR3 is 15 residues. This chain's CDR3 is CASIKGGRAEGEQFF. The CDR3 region has the DNA TGTGCCAGCATCAAGGGCGGGAGGGCCGAGGGTGAGCAGTTCTTC.

This CDR3 reads CASSPMVSTDTQYF. The CDR3 nucleotides read TGTGCCAGCTCACCGATGGTTAGCACAGATACGCAGTATTTT. The chain uses TRBV18 and TRBJ2-3; D not certain. The CDR3 loop spans 14 amino acids. V was clipped by 3 bases and J by 0 bases, with 7 bases between them. Germline V gene data show CDR1 as KGHSH and CDR2 as LQKENI.

This rearrangement joins TRBV5-1 to TRBJ2-7; 9 bases agree with TRBD2. The junction had 4 bases not matched to a gene; V was cut back by 5 bases and J by 1 base. The CDR3 totals 14 residues. Germline V gene sequence: CDR1 SGHRS, CDR2 YFSETQ. The CDR3 nucleotides read TGCGCCAGCAGGGCGGGAGGGACATCCTACGAGCAGTACTTC. Its protein product is CASRAGGTSYEQYF.

The rearrangement uses TRBV30 and TRBJ1-5, with 8 bases identical to TRBD1. The length of the CDR3 is 13 residues. Trimming removed 1 base from V and 9 bases from J; junction bases left unmatched: 5. Germline V gene data show CDR1 as GTSNPN and CDR2 as SVGIG (reference sequence). The CDR3 protein is CAWSGQGASPQHF. The DNA for the CDR3 is TGTGCCTGGAGTGGGCAGGGGGCATCGCCCCAGCATTTT.

J is TRBJ2-1 and V is TRBV27; TRBD2 agrees at 9 bases. After removal of 2 bases from V and 2 bases from J, the junction contained 4 bases not matched to a gene. The germline V gene encodes CDR1 MNHEY and CDR2 SMNVEV (reference sequence). The CDR3 sequence is 16 residues long. CDR3 sequence (DNA): TGTGCCAGCAGTTTAGTAGCGGGAGAAACCTACAATGAGCAGTTCTTC. Its protein is CASSLVAGETYNEQFF.

This sequence joins TRBV5-4 and TRBJ2-1; D possibly matches TRBD1 or TRBD2 (5 bases each). V lost 0 bases to trimming and J lost 6 bases, with 13 bases between them. Germline lookup yields CDR1 SGHNT and CDR2 YYREEE (reference sequence). The length of the CDR3 is 15 residues. As DNA, the CDR3 is TGTGCCAGCAGCTTGGTACAGGTGGCGGGCAATGAGCAGTTCTTC. Translated: CASSLVQVAGNEQFF.

The genes are TRBV18 and TRBJ2-6; D might be TRBD2 (5 bases). The V end was cut by 0 bases, the J end by 4 bases, with 10 bases between. CDR3 length equals 16 residues. Germline V gene data show CDR1 as KGHSH and CDR2 as LQKENI. The CDR3 reads CASSPPSGAGANVLTF. As DNA, the CDR3 is TGTGCCAGCTCACCACCGAGCGGAGCCGGGGCCAACGTCCTGACTTTC.